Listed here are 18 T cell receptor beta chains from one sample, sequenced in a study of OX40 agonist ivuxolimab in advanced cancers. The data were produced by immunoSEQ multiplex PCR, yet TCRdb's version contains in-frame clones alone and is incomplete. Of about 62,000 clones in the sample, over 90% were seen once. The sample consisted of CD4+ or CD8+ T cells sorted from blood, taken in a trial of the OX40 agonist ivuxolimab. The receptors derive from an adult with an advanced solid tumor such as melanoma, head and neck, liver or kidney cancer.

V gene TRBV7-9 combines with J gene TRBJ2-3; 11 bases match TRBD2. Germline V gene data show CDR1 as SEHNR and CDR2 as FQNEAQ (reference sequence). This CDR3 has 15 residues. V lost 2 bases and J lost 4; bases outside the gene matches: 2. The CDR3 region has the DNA TGTGCCAGCAGCTTACTAGCGGGAGGTTCAGATACGCAGTATTTT. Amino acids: CASSLLAGGSDTQYF. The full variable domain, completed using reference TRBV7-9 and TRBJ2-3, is DTGVSQNPRHKITKRGQNVTFRCDPISEHNRLYWYRQTLGQGPEFLTYFQNEAQLEKSRLLSDRFSAERPKGSFSTLEIQRTEQGDSAMYLCASSLLAGGSDTQYFGPGTRLTVL.

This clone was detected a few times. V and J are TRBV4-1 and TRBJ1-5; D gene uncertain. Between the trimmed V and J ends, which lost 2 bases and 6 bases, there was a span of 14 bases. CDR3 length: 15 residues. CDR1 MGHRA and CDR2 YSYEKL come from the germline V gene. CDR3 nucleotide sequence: TGCGCCAGCAGCCAACAGGTGGGTCGAGGTCAGCCCCAGCATTTT. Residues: CASSQQVGRGQPQHF.

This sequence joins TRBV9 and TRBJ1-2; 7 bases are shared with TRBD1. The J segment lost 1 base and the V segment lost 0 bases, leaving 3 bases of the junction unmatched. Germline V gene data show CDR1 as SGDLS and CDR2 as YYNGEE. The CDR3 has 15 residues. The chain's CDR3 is CASSVGQGGNYGYTF. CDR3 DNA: TGTGCCAGCAGCGTAGGGCAGGGGGGTAACTATGGCTACACCTTC.

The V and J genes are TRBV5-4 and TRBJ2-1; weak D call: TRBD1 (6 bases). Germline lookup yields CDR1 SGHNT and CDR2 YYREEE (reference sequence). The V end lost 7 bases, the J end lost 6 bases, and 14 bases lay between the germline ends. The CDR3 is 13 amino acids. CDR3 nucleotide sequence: TGTGCCAGCTACCCTCCACAGGGCAATGAGCAGTTCTTC. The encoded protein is CASYPPQGNEQFF. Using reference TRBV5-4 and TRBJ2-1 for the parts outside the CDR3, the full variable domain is ETGVTQSPTHLIKTRGQQVTLRCSSQSGHNTVSWYQQALGQGPQFIFQYYREEENGRGNFPPRFSGLQFPNYSSELNVNALELDDSALYLCASYPPQGNEQFFGPGTRLTVL.

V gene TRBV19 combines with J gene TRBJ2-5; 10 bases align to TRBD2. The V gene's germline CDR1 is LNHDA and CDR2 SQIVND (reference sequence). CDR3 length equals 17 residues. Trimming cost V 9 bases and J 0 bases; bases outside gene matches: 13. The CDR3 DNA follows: TGTGCCAGCTCCAGACCCATTAGCGGGGGGAACCAAGAGACCCAGTACTTC. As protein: CASSRPISGGNQETQYF.

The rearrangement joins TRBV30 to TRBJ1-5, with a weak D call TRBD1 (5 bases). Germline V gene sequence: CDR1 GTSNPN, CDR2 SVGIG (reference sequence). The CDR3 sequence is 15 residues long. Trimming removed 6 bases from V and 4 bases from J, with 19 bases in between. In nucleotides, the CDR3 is TGTGCCTGCAAACCCACAGGTTACCGAAATCAGCCCCAGCATTTT. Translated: CACKPTGYRNQPQHF.

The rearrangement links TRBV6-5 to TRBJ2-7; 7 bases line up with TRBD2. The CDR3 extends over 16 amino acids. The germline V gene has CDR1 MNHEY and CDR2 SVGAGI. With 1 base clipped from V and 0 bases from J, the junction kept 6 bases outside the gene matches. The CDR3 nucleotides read TGTGCCAGCAGTTACTTAGGAGCGGGAAACTCCTACGAGCAGTACTTC. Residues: CASSYLGAGNSYEQYF.

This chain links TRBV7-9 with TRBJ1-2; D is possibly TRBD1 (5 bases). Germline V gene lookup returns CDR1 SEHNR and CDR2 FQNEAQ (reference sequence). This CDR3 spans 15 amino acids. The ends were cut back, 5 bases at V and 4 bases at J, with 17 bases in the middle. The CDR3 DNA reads TGTGCCAGCAGCCCGGAGGGACCGGCAGGCTATGGCTACACCTTC. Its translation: CASSPEGPAGYGYTF.

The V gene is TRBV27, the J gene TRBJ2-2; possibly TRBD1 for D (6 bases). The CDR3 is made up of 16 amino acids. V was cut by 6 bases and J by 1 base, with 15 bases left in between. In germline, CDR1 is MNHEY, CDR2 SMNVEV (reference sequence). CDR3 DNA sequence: TGTGCCAGCAGGGAAAGACAGGTTATGAACACCGGGGAGCTGTTTTTT. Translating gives CASRERQVMNTGELFF.

The CDR3 region has the DNA TGCGCCAGCAGCTTAGGTTCCGGGAACTACGAGCAGTACTTC. It yields the protein CASSLGSGNYEQYF. V and J are TRBV5-1 and TRBJ2-7; tentatively, D is TRBD2 (5 bases). CDR3 length: 14 amino acids. V was clipped by 2 bases and J by 3 bases, with 12 bases between them. Germline V CDR1 and CDR2: SGHRS, YFSETQ.

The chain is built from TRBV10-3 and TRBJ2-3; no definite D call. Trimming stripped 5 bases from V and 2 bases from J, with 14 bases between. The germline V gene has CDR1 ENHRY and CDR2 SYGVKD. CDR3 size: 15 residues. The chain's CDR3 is CAISKASRSTDTQYF. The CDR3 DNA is TGTGCCATCAGTAAGGCTAGTCGGTCCACAGATACGCAGTATTTT.

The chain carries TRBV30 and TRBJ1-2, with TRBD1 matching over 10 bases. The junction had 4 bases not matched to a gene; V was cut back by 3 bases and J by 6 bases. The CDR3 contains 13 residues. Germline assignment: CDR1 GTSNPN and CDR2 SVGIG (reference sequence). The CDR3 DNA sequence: TGTGCCTGGAGCGCCGGGACAGGGGATGGCTACACCTTC. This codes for CAWSAGTGDGYTF.

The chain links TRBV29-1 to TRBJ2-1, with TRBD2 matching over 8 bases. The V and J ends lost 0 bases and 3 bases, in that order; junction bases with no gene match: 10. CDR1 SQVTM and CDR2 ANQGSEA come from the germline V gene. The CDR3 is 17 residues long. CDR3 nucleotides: TGCAGCGTTGAAGATCCCATTACTAGCGGAGTCTACAATGAGCAGTTCTTC. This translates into CSVEDPITSGVYNEQFF.

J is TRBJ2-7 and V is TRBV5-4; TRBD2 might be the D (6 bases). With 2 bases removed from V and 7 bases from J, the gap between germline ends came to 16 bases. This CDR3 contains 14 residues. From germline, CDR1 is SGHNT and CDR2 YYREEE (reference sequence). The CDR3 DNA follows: TGTGCCAGCAGCTTAATCATCGAGGAGGGTGAGCAGTACTTC. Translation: CASSLIIEEGEQYF. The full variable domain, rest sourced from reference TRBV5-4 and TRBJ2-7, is ETGVTQSPTHLIKTRGQQVTLRCSSQSGHNTVSWYQQALGQGPQFIFQYYREEENGRGNFPPRFSGLQFPNYSSELNVNALELDDSALYLCASSLIIEEGEQYFGPGTRLTVT.

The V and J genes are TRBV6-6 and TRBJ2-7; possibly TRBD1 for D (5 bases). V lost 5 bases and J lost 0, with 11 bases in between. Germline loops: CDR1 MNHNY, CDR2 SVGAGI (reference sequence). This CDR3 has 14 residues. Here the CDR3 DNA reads TGTGCCAGCAGTACCACAGGAAGCTCCTACGAGCAGTACTTC. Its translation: CASSTTGSSYEQYF.

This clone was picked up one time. CDR3 region: CASSQDDSEGYEQYF. In nucleotides, the CDR3 is TGCGCCAGCAGCCAAGATGACAGCGAGGGCTACGAGCAGTACTTC. The rearrangement links TRBV4-1 to TRBJ2-7, with D perhaps given as TRBD1 or TRBD2 (5 bases each). The CDR3 covers 15 residues. Per germline, CDR1 MGHRA and CDR2 YSYEKL. The ends were cut back, 0 bases at V and 3 bases at J, with 12 bases in the middle.

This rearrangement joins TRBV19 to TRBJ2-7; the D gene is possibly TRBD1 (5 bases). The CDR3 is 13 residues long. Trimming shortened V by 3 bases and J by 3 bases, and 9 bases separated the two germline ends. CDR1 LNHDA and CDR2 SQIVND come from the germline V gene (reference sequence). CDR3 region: CASSMFQGYEQYF. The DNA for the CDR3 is TGTGCCAGTAGTATGTTTCAGGGCTACGAGCAGTACTTC.

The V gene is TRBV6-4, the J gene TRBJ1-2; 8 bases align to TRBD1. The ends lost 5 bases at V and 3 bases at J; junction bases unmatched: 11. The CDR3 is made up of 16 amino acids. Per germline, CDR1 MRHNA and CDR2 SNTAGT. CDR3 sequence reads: CASSPTGEGVDYGYTF. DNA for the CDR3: TGTGCCAGCAGTCCGACAGGGGAGGGCGTAGACTATGGCTACACCTTC.